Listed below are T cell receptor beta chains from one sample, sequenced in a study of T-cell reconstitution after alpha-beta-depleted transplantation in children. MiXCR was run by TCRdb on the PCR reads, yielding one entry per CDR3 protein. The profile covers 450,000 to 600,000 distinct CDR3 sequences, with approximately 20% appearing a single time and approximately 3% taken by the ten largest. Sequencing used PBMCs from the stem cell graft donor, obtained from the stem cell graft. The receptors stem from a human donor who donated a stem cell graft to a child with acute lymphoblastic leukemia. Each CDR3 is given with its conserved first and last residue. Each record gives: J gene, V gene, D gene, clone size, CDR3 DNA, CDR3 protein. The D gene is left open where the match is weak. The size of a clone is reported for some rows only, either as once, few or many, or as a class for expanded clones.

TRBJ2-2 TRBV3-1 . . TGTGCCAGCAGCCTACCCTCGTCAGCCGTCGGGGAGCTGTTTTTT CASSLPSSAVGELFF
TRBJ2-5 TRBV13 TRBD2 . TGTGCCAGCAGCTCGGGACTAGCGGGAGGCCGCGGGACCCAGTACTTC CASSSGLAGGRGTQYF
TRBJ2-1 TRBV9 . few TGTGCCAGCAGCGTCAGCCGAGACGGTAGAACTTACAATGAGCAGTTCTTC CASSVSRDGRTYNEQFF
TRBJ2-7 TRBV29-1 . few TGCAGCGTTGAAGATGGGGAACGCTCCTACGAGCAGTACTTC CSVEDGERSYEQYF
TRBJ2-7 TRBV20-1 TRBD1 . TGCAGTGCTGCCTCCCCCGGGACAGGGGACGAGCAGTACTTC CSAASPGTGDEQYF
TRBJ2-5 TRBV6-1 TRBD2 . TGTGCCAGCAGTGAAATACTAGCGAGGGAGACCCAGTACTTC CASSEILARETQYF
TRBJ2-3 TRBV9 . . TGTGCCAGCAGCGTAGAGGAGAGACGCACAGATACGCAGTATTTT CASSVEERRTDTQYF
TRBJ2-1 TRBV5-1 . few TGCGCCAGCAGCTTGATTCCGGATTACAATGAGCAGTTCTTC CASSLIPDYNEQFF
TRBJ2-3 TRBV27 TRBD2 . TGTGCCAGCAGTTTATCTAGCGGGATAAGCACAGATACGCAGTATTTT CASSLSSGISTDTQYF
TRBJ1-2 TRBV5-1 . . TGCGCCAGCAGCTTGTTCGACGGAGGGATCCAGAACTATGGCTACACCTTC CASSLFDGGIQNYGYTF
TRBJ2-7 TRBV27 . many TGTGCCAGCAGTTTAGGGGGGCGCAACTACGAGCAGTACTTC CASSLGGRNYEQYF
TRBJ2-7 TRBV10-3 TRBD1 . TGTGCCATCAGACGGACAGGGAGCTCCTACGAGCAGTACTTC CAIRRTGSSYEQYF
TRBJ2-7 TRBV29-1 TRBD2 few TGCAGCGTTGAAGAAAGACTAGCGGGAGGCTACGAGCAGTACTTC CSVEERLAGGYEQYF
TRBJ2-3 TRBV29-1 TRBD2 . TGCAGCGTTGACGGACTAGCGGGAGAAGTGGATACGCAGTATTTT CSVDGLAGEVDTQYF
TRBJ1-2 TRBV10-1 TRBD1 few TGCGCCAGCAGTTCAGGGGGACTCGATGGCTACACCTTC CASSSGGLDGYTF
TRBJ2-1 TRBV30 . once TGTGCCTGGAGTGTAGGGGCGGGATCCTACAATGAGCAGTTCTTC CAWSVGAGSYNEQFF
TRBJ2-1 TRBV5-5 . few TGTGCCAGCAGCTTGGCCCAGCTAGATAGGGGGGAGCAGTTCTTC CASSLAQLDRGEQFF
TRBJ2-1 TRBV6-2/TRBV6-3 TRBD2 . TGTGCCAGCAGTTACTCGAGAAATTCTAGCGGAGCCTCCTACAATGAGCAGTTCTTC CASSYSRNSSGASYNEQFF